This T cell receptor (beta chain) came from a study of type 1 regulatory T cells. The CDR3 extends over 16 amino acids. Trimming took off 1 base at V and 0 bases at J, with 8 bases between the two ends. In germline, CDR1 is SGHDT, CDR2 YYEEEE. TCRdb redid the calling of the reads with MiXCR, one entry per CDR3 protein. Of thousands of distinct CDR3 sequences in the sample, 27% were seen once. This clonotype is labeled as medium-sized (0.01 to 0.1%). Its specificity is not known. The V and J genes are TRBV5-6 and TRBJ1-6; no firm D call. Sample: cultured T cells, either the whole culture or a sorted T cell fraction (not recorded which). This sample's subset: Tr1-enriched cell product generated in vitro against host alloantigens. The clonotype comes from a human donor in good health. The chain's CDR3 is CASSLSPSSYNSPLHF. In nucleotides, the CDR3 is TGTGCCAGCAGCTTGTCGCCGAGCTCCTATAATTCACCCCTCCACTTT.